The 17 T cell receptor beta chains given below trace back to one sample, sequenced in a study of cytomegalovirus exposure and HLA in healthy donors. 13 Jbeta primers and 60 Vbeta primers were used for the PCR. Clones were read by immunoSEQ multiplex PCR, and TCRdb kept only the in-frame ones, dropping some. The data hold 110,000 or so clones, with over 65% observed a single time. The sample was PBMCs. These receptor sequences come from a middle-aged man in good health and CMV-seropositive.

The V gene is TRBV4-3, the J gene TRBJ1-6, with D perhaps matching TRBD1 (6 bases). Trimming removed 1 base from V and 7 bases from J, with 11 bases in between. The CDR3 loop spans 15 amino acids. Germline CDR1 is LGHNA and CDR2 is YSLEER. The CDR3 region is CASSQGTAQNSPLHF. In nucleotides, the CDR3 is TGCGCCAGCAGCCAAGGGACAGCACAAAATTCACCCCTCCACTTT.

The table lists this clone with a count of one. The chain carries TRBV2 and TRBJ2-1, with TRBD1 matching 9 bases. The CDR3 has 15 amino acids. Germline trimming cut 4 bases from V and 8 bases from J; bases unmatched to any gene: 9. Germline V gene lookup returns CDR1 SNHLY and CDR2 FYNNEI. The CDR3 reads CASSGGQGGLDEQFF. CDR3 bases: TGTGCCAGCAGTGGGGGACAGGGAGGGCTTGATGAGCAGTTCTTC.

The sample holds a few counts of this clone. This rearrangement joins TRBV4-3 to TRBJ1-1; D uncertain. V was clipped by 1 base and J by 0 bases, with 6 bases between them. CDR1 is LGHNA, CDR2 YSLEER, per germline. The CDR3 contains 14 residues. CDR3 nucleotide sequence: TGCGCCAGCAGCCAAGGCACAGTGAACACTGAAGCTTTCTTT. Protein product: CASSQGTVNTEAFF.

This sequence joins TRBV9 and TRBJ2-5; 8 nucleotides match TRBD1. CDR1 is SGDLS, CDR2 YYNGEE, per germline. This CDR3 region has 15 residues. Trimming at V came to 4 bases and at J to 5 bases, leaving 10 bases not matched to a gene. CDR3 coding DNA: TGTGCCAGCAGCCCTAGGACAGGGCCTGGGGAGACCCAGTACTTC. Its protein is CASSPRTGPGETQYF.

The CDR3 loop reads CSARAGYEQYF. The CDR3 DNA sequence: TGCAGTGCTAGAGCGGGGTACGAGCAGTACTTC. The rearrangement uses TRBV20-1 and TRBJ2-5; the D gene is possibly TRBD2 (5 bases). The better agreement between TRBJ2-7 and the DNA end casts doubt on the J call. The CDR3 sequence is 11 residues long. CDR1 is DFQATT and CDR2 is SNEGSKA in the germline V gene (reference sequence).

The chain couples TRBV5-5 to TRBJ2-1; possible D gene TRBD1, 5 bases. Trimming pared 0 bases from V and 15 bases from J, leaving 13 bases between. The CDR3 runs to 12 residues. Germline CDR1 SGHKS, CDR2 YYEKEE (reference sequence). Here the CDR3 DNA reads TGTGCCAGCAGCTTGGAGAAAGCAGGGCGGTTCTTC. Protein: CASSLEKAGRFF.

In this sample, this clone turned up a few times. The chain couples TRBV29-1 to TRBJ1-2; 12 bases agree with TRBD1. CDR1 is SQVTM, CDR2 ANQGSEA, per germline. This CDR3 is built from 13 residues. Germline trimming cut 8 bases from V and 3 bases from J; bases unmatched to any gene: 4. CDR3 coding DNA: TGCAGCTCGGGGACAGGGGGCGACTATGGCTACACCTTC. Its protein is CSSGTGGDYGYTF.

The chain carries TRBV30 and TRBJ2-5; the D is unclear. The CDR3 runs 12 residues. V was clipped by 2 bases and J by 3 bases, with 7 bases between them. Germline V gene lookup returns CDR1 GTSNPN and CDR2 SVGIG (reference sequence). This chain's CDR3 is CAWSFGEETQYF. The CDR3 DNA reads TGTGCCTGGAGTTTCGGAGAAGAGACCCAGTACTTC.

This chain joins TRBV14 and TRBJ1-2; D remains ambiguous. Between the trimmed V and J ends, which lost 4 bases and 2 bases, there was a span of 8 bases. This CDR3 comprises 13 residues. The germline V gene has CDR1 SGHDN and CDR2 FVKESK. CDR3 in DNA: TGTGCCAGCAGCCGGCAGTTCAACTATGGCTACACCTTC. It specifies CASSRQFNYGYTF.

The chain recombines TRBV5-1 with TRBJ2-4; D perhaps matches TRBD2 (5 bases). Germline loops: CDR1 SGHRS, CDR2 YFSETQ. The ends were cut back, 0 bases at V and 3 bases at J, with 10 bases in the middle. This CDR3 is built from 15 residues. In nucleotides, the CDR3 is TGCGCCAGCAGCTTGGGACTCGGGAACAAAAACATTCAGTACTTC. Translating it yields CASSLGLGNKNIQYF.

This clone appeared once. CDR3 coding DNA: TGTGCCAGCAGTCCCGTTGGAAACACCATATATTTT. Protein sequence: CASSPVGNTIYF. The V call is TRBV28, the J call TRBJ1-3; no definite D call. This CDR3 is built from 12 residues. The germline V gene has CDR1 MDHEN and CDR2 SYDVKM. Trimming took 5 bases from V and 3 from J, leaving 5 bases between them.

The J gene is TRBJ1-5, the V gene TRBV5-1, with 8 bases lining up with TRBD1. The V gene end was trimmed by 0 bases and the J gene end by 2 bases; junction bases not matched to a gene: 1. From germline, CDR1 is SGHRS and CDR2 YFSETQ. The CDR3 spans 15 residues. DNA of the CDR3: TGCGCCAGCAGCTTGGAGACAGGGGGCAATCAGCCCCAGCATTTT. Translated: CASSLETGGNQPQHF.

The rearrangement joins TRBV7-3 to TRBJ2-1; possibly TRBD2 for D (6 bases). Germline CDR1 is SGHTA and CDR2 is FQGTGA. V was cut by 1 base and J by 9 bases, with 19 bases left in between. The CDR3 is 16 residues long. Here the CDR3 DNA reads TGTGCCAGCAGCTTAAGGGCGGCGGGGAGAGGAGGTGAGCAGTTCTTC. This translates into CASSLRAAGRGGEQFF.

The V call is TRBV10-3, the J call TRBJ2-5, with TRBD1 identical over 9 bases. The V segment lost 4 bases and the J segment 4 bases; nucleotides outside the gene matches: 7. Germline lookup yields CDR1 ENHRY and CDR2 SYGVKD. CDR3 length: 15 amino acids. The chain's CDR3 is CAISAQTGGRETQYF. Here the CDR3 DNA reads TGTGCCATCAGTGCCCAGACAGGGGGACGAGAGACCCAGTACTTC.

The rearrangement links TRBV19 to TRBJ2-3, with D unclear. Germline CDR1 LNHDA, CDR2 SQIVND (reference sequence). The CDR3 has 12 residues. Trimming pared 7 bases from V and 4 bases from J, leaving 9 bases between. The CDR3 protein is CASMSVADTQYF. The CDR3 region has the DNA TGTGCCAGTATGTCGGTGGCAGATACGCAGTATTTT. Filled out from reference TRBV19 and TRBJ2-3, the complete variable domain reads DGGITQSPKYLFRKEGQNVTLSCEQNLNHDAMYWYRQDPGQGLRLIYYSQIVNDFQKGDIAEGYSVSREKKESFPLTVTSAQKNPTAFYLCASMSVADTQYFGPGTRLTVL.

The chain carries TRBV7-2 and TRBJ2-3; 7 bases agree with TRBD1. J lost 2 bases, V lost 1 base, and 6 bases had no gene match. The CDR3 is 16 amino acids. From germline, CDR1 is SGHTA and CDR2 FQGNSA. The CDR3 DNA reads TGTGCCAGCAGCTTAGACAGGGGCCTCTTCACAGATACGCAGTATTTT. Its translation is CASSLDRGLFTDTQYF.

CDR3 coding DNA: TGTGCCAGCAGCCAAGAGCGTTGGAGCTCCTACGAGCAGTACTTC. Its translation: CASSQERWSSYEQYF. The genes are TRBV4-2 and TRBJ2-7; no definite D call. The CDR3 runs to 15 residues. V lost 0 bases and J 0 bases, leaving 9 bases between the germline ends. Germline V lookup: CDR1 LGHNA, CDR2 YNFKEQ.